The rows below give T cell receptor beta chains drawn from one sample of a study of human T cells and chemical hapten exposure. Each CDR3 protein is one row after TCRdb ran MiXCR on the RACE reads. This table has roughly 100,000 distinct CDR3 sequences, roughly a tenth appearing once. The sample in question was whole blood, obtained in connection with sensitization to the hapten diphenylcyclopropenone (DPC). The receptors come from a woman between 55 and 75 years old with alopecia areata. Some clones in this sample may be carry-over from other donors' samples. CDR3s include the opening cysteine and the closing phenylalanine or tryptophan. The D gene is left open where the match is weak. Where a row states a size, it is once, few, many or the class of an expanded clone; other rows omit it.

>.|many|TRBV3-1|TRBJ1-3
TGTGCCAGCAGCTCGATGCTACACGGGAGTGGAAACACCATATATTTT
CASSSMLHGSGNTIYF
>.|.|TRBV29-1|TRBJ2-1
TGCAGCGCCCTACTCGCGGGCGGGGGCCATGAGCAGTTCTTC
CSALLAGGGHEQFF
>.|many|TRBV7-3|TRBJ2-1
TGTGCCAGCAGCTCCGGGGCCATTTCCTACAATGAGCAGTTCTTC
CASSSGAISYNEQFF
>.|few|TRBV12-5|TRBJ1-4
TGTGCTACCTGTCCCGGGGCTACGGAAAAACTGTTTTTT
CATCPGATEKLFF
>.|.|TRBV6-2/TRBV6-3|TRBJ1-5
TGTGCCAGCACCAGGGGAAATAGCAATCAGCCCCAGCATTTT
CASTRGNSNQPQHF
>TRBD1|few|TRBV9|TRBJ1-6
TGTGCCAGCATGAGAGGGGACAGGGATTCACCCCTCCACTTT
CASMRGDRDSPLHF
>TRBD2|.|TRBV4-2|TRBJ2-4
TGTGCCAGCAGCCAAGAGTCTAGCGGGGGGGAAAACATTCAGTACTTC
CASSQESSGGENIQYF
>.|many|TRBV7-2|TRBJ1-1
TGTGCCAGCAGCTTATGGAGGACAAGAGAAGCTTTCTTT
CASSLWRTREAFF
>.|many|TRBV10-3|TRBJ1-6
TGTGCCATCAGTGGTGAGCCAGGGGTTTCACCCCTCCACTTT
CAISGEPGVSPLHF
>TRBD1|.|TRBV20-1|TRBJ2-2
TGCAGTGCTAGGAGGGGGCAGGGCGGGGAGCTGTTTTTT
CSARRGQGGELFF
>TRBD1|few|TRBV5-5|TRBJ1-1
TGTGCCAGCAACCTAGGGACAGGGTCGACTGAAGCTTTCTTT
CASNLGTGSTEAFF
>.|many|TRBV6-5|TRBJ1-5
TGTGCCAGCAGTCCAACGGGGCCGTATAGCAATCAGCCCCAGCATTTT
CASSPTGPYSNQPQHF
>.|many|TRBV5-1|TRBJ2-7
TGCGCCAGCAGCTTGGAGGGGACCCTGACCGGAGGCGAGCAGTACTTC
CASSLEGTLTGGEQYF
>.|.|TRBV19|TRBJ1-2
TGTGCCAGTAGCGGAGAGACTCGGGCTTATGGCTACACCTTC
CASSGETRAYGYTF
>.|.|TRBV11-2|TRBJ2-7
TGTGCCAGCAGCTTGGGGACTCCCTATGAGCAGTACTTC
CASSLGTPYEQYF
>.|many|TRBV5-4|TRBJ2-4
TGTGCCAGCAGCTCCCCCAGGGGAACCAAAAACATTCAGTACTTC
CASSSPRGTKNIQYF
>.|many|TRBV20-1|TRBJ1-5
TGCAGTGCTAGAGAGGGGAGGGGGTTTCAGCCCCAGCATTTT
CSAREGRGFQPQHF
>TRBD1|.|TRBV7-6|TRBJ2-5
TGTGCCAGCAGCGTCGGGACAGGGATCCAAGAGACCCAGTACTTC
CASSVGTGIQETQYF
>.|few|TRBV7-2|TRBJ1-5
TGTGCCAGCAGCTTATCGGCTCAGCCCCAGCATTTT
CASSLSAQPQHF
>.|few|TRBV27|TRBJ2-2
TGTGCCAGCAGTTTATCGAAGGGTGGGGAGCTGTTTTTT
CASSLSKGGELFF
>TRBD2|many|TRBV7-9|TRBJ2-2
TGTGCCAGCAGCCCAGCCGGACTAGCGGGATCCGGGGAGCTGTTTTTT
CASSPAGLAGSGELFF
>.|.|TRBV27|TRBJ2-1
TGTGCCAGCAATCCACTTCCCGGGACCAGCCATGGTGAGCAGTTCTTC
CASNPLPGTSHGEQFF
>TRBD1|many|TRBV4-1|TRBJ2-7
TGCGCCAGCAGCCAAGATCCAGGGGGCTCCTACGAGCAGTACTTC
CASSQDPGGSYEQYF
>.|.|TRBV6-6|TRBJ1-5
TGTGCCAGCAGTTACGCCAGGGAGAGGGCTTCGTATAGCAATCAGCCCCAGCATTTT
CASSYARERASYSNQPQHF
>.|many|TRBV14|TRBJ1-1
TGTGCCAGCAGCCAAGTCGGCCGAGACACTGAAGCTTTCTTT
CASSQVGRDTEAFF
>.|many|TRBV27|TRBJ2-5
TGTGCCAGCAGTTTCTCTGCGGGGACCCAGTACTTC
CASSFSAGTQYF
>TRBD1|few|TRBV7-3|TRBJ1-2
TGTGCCAGCAGCTTCGACAGGGGGACTGGCTACACCTTC
CASSFDRGTGYTF
>.|.|TRBV13|TRBJ2-7
TGTGCCAGCAGCTCTAGGGACCGTAGCTCCTACGAGCAGTACTTC
CASSSRDRSSYEQYF
>.|many|TRBV28|TRBJ1-2
TGTGCCAGCAGCTCTAACTATGGCTACACCTTC
CASSSNYGYTF
>.|few|TRBV25-1|TRBJ2-7
TGTGCCAGCAGTGAGGGGGGACGCAGAACCTACGAGCAGTACTTC
CASSEGGRRTYEQYF
>TRBD1|many|TRBV19|TRBJ2-7
TGTGCCAGTAGTATAGGGACAGGGAACGAGCAGTACTTC
CASSIGTGNEQYF
>.|few|TRBV18|TRBJ2-1
TGTGCCAGCTCACCATCGGCAGGGACCGAGAATGAGCAGTTCTTC
CASSPSAGTENEQFF
>.|many|TRBV7-9|TRBJ2-2
TGTGCCAGCACCCGAACCGGGGAGCTGTTTTTT
CASTRTGELFF
>.|many|TRBV28|TRBJ2-5
TGTGCCAGCAGTTTATTGAGTCTTCAAGAGACCCAGTACTTC
CASSLLSLQETQYF
>TRBD1|.|TRBV20-1|TRBJ1-6
TGCAGTGCTACCGGGACAGGGGTACCACCCCTCCACTTT
CSATGTGVPPLHF
>TRBD2|.|TRBV4-1|TRBJ2-1
TGCGCCAGCAGCCCTGGGACTAGCGGGGGCTATGAGCAGTTCTTC
CASSPGTSGGYEQFF
>.|few|TRBV18|TRBJ1-5
TGTGCCAGCTCACCGGTGCGGACCAGGGATAGCAATCAGCCCCAGCATTTT
CASSPVRTRDSNQPQHF
>.|few|TRBV2|TRBJ1-1
TGTGCCAGCTGGGGTGGAGGGCGTACTGAAGCTTTCTTT
CASWGGGRTEAFF
>.|.|TRBV6-1|TRBJ2-7
TGTGCCAGCAGTGCCTGGGGAGTGTACGAGCAGTACTTC
CASSAWGVYEQYF
>TRBD1|many|TRBV20-1|TRBJ1-5
TGCAGTGCCCCGGGACAGGGGGCCCATGGCAATCAGCCCCAGCATTTT
CSAPGQGAHGNQPQHF
>.|few|TRBV5-1|TRBJ2-7
TGCGCCAGCAGCTGGCGTGGAATGAGGGACTCCTACGAGCAGTACTTC
CASSWRGMRDSYEQYF
>.|.|TRBV29-1|TRBJ1-2
TGCAGCGTTAACCGGGTCGTAGAGGGCTACACCTTC
CSVNRVVEGYTF
>.|.|TRBV2|TRBJ1-6
TGTGCCAGCAGAGAGCAGGGTCTCGCGAATTCACCCCTCCACTTT
CASREQGLANSPLHF
>TRBD1|many|TRBV18|TRBJ2-1
TGTGCCAGCTCACCAACTGTGGGACAGGGTACCTACAATGAGCAGTTCTTC
CASSPTVGQGTYNEQFF
>TRBD2|few|TRBV5-1|TRBJ2-5
TGCGCCAGCAGCCTTCAATCGGGGGGTCTAGAGACCCAGTACTTC
CASSLQSGGLETQYF
>TRBD1|many|TRBV10-3|TRBJ1-2
TGTGCCATCAGTGGGACAGGGGACATCTATGGCTACACCTTC
CAISGTGDIYGYTF
>.|.|TRBV10-3|TRBJ2-7
TGTGCCATCAGCGGATTAGGACAAAACCCCTACGAGCAGTACTTC
CAISGLGQNPYEQYF
>.|.|TRBV6-5|TRBJ2-7
TGTGCCAGCAGTTACTCCGGACTGAGCTCCTACGAGCAGTACTTC
CASSYSGLSSYEQYF
>.|many|TRBV5-4|TRBJ2-3
TGTGCCAGCAGCTCGTTTCTAGCCCGCAGCACAGATACGCAGTATTTT
CASSSFLARSTDTQYF
>.|once|TRBV5-4|TRBJ2-1
TGTGCCATAAGCCATGACATACAATCCTACAATGAGCAGTTCTTC
CAISHDIQSYNEQFF
>TRBD2|.|TRBV5-4|TRBJ2-4
TGTGCCAGCACCCTCGCGGGGGTCGAAAACATTCAGTACTTC
CASTLAGVENIQYF
>.|.|TRBV6-1|TRBJ1-1
TGTGCCAGCAGTGCACTAACAGGGATCCGAAAGAACACTGAAGCTTTCTTT
CASSALTGIRKNTEAFF
>.|many|TRBV7-3|TRBJ2-2
TGTGCCAGCAGCCCCGGGATGACCGGGGAGCTGTTTTTT
CASSPGMTGELFF
>.|many|TRBV29-1|TRBJ1-1
TGCAGCACGGGAGAGCGGACTGAAGCTTTCTTT
CSTGERTEAFF
>.|.|TRBV6-6|TRBJ1-5
TGTGCCAGCAGCCAGAATCAGCCCCAGCATTTT
CASSQNQPQHF
>TRBD1|.|TRBV29-1|TRBJ1-1
TGCAGCGTAACGGGACAGTTGAACACTGAAGCTTTCTTT
CSVTGQLNTEAFF
>.|.|TRBV27|TRBJ2-3
TGTGCCAGCAGTTTATCCATCTCTAGCACAGATACGCAGTATTTT
CASSLSISSTDTQYF